This T cell receptor beta chain was captured by sequencing in a study of shared clonotypes between healthy human individuals. As for the study in general: Each donor's CD8 memory used one plate, CD8 naive two, each CD4 subset three.

Sequenced by immunoSEQ multiplex PCR; TCRdb stores in-frame clones only, minus some. The repertoire holds about 2.1 million clones, with roughly 91% as singletons. This clone was observed once. Its target is not known. Study-wide results and limits: Sequencing depth was a factor that was expected to affect clonotype sharing among donors. Sharing across four donors was seen in around 5% of naive CD4 clonotypes.

Naive CD8 cells lacked CD45RO and underwent positive selection for CCR7, leaving out terminally differentiated effector memory CD45RA+ cells. The germline CDR1 and CDR2 sequences are SEHNR and FQNEAQ (reference sequence). CDR3 length: 16 residues. The ends lost 1 base at V and 6 bases at J; junction bases unmatched: 10. The TCR originated in a man aged 18 to 30 in good health. Some clones in this sample may be carry-over from other donors' samples. The chain is built from TRBV7-9 and TRBJ2-3; 7 bases align to TRBD2. The sequenced material came from naive CD8+ T cells from PBMCs. In DNA form, the CDR3 reads TGTGCCAGCAGCTTAGTTACTTTCTCCGGGGGGGATACGCAGTATTTT. Protein: CASSLVTFSGGDTQYF.